The source of this T cell receptor (beta chain) is a study of CXCR3-negative and CXCR3-positive naive CD8 T cells. About the study: Per-library TRB read counts averaged about 1.5 +/- 0.3 million, adding up to 130 million to 150 million in total. Study-level points and caveats: Similar TRBV-TRBJ usage was seen in naive cells (both CXCR3-negative and CXCR3-positive), but memory cells differed.

Each CD8+ T cell subset was sorted in triplicate, under 350,000 cells each. The libraries of TRB cDNA were prepared using 5' RACE with UMI labels. TCRdb reprocessed the 5' RACE reads; each CDR3 protein has one entry and no DNA is given. Here the sample table reports about 28,000 distinct CDR3 sequences. About this clonotype: What it binds is not known.

Germline V lookup: CDR1 SGHAT, CDR2 FQNNGV. This CDR3 comprises 15 residues. The clonotype was recovered from a human donor in good health. Some clones in this sample may be carry-over from other donors' samples. Input material: memory CD8+ T cells from blood. V usage is TRBV11-2 and J usage is TRBJ2-1; the D call from TCRdb, TRBD2, cannot be confirmed without DNA. The CDR3 here is CASSLAGGPYNEQFF.